This TCR beta chain appears in the sequencing data of a study of CD8+ T cells in alopecia areata. Across the whole study: Dosing with tofacitinib proceeded for 6 to 18 months, followed by 6 months off drug.

Once RNA had been extracted, it was reverse transcribed into cDNA to act as the sequencing template. The method was immunoSEQ multiplex PCR; TCRdb's version includes in-frame clones alone and lacks a portion of them. Of roughly 220,000 clones listed, around two fifths are singletons. Germline CDR1 DFQATT, CDR2 SNEGSKA (reference sequence). The CDR3 sequence is 10 residues long. The V and J ends lost 4 bases and 7 bases respectively, with 7 bases between them. Treatment of the sample: oral pan-JAK inhibitor, 5-10 mg twice daily. Points on this clone: What it recognizes is unknown.

Study findings and constraints: Normal scalp had lower clonality than lesional scalp, with alopecia totalis/universalis lesions showing this most strongly. Scalp clonality dropped significantly under tofacitinib, as did expanded CD8+ top-100 clones. There were many expanded lesional clones persisting in scalp and blood during tofacitinib.

The sequence was collected from a human donor with alopecia areata. Sample: CD4+ T cells sorted from blood, taken between weeks 30 and 35, from a patient treated with tofacitinib. This chain uses TRBV20-1 with TRBJ1-2; D gene uncertain. In DNA, the CDR3 is TGCAGTGCTACTCCAGTTGGCTACACCTTC. It translates to CSATPVGYTF.